This T cell receptor beta chain originates from a study of cytomegalovirus exposure and HLA in healthy donors. Study in general: Previous work identified roughly 120 million unique TCR beta sequences from about 200 million T cells. From HLA-typed donors, an early data release held around 85 million unique TCRs.

As concerns this clone: Its antigen is unknown.

Study conclusions and caveats: Analysis was performed later, and it showed HLA-associated TCR beta chains to be more clonally expanded than equally common others.

The CDR3 is 15 residues long. The V and J ends lost 5 bases and 1 base, in that order; junction bases with no gene match: 4. The germline V gene encodes CDR1 MNHNS and CDR2 SASEGT. PCR employed 60 Vbeta and 13 Jbeta primers. Clones were read by immunoSEQ multiplex PCR, and TCRdb kept only the in-frame ones, dropping some. The sample records roughly 140,000 clones, about 70% being singletons. This clonotype was obtained from a man aged 60-69 years in good health and CMV-seronegative. The gene calls are TRBV6-1 and TRBJ2-2; 7 nucleotides agree with TRBD2. The specimen was PBMCs. The CDR3 is CASSIAGLNTGELFF. Written as DNA, the CDR3 is TGTGCCAGCAGTATAGCGGGTCTGAACACCGGGGAGCTGTTTTTT.